This T cell receptor beta chain emerged from a study of CXCR3-negative and CXCR3-positive naive CD8 T cells. Points from the study as a whole: CXCR3-positive naive cells had more hydrophobic TRB CDR3s than CXCR3-negative naive cells.

On this clonotype: Its antigen is currently unknown.

The authors made the TRB cDNA libraries by 5' RACE using UMI labels. For each CDR3 protein, TCRdb gives one entry from its re-call of the 5' RACE reads, without DNA. The specimen's table records tens of thousands of distinct CDR3 sequences. The CDR3 consists of 15 residues. CDR1 and CDR2 from the germline V gene are SGHTA and FQGNSA. The clonotype was recovered from a human donor in good health. Some clones in this sample may be carry-over from other donors' samples. The sequencing input was naive CXCR3+ CD8+ T cells from blood. Subset described: CD45RO-CCR7+CD27+CD95- naive CD8+ T cells expressing CXCR3 (TNR3+). This chain uses TRBV7-2 with TRBJ2-7; TCRdb's assignment of TRBD1 cannot be checked, as there is no DNA. CDR3 sequence reads: CASSSPGGSSYEQYF.